This T cell receptor beta chain was sequenced during a study of T cell repertoires in cytomegalovirus infection. Overall study context: Both CMV infection and a matching HLA type were indicated by public TCR beta signatures.

This clonotype was counted ten times or more. Its antigen is as yet unknown. Via MiXCR, TCRdb re-called the reads, giving one row per CDR3 protein. In the table there are fewer than 300,000 distinct CDR3 sequences, roughly 25% of which are singletons. Whole-study findings and limits: CMV-specific HLA-C-restricted TCR beta clonotypes dominated the ex vivo response. Cumulated frequencies of public TCR beta families served to identify carriers of CMV plus the relevant HLA.

Germline CDR1 reads SGHVS; CDR2 reads FNYEAQ. The CDR3 loop spans 13 amino acids. Trimming shortened V by 5 bases and J by 4 bases, and 9 bases separated the two germline ends. The source is a human donor in good health (CMV status not recorded). Some clones in this sample may be carry-over from other donors' samples. The sequenced sample was PBMCs. The V call is TRBV7-6, the J call TRBJ1-5; D remains unclear. The CDR3 DNA reads as TGTGCCAGCAGCCCAGACACGAATCAGCCCCAGCATTTT. Its translation: CASSPDTNQPQHF.